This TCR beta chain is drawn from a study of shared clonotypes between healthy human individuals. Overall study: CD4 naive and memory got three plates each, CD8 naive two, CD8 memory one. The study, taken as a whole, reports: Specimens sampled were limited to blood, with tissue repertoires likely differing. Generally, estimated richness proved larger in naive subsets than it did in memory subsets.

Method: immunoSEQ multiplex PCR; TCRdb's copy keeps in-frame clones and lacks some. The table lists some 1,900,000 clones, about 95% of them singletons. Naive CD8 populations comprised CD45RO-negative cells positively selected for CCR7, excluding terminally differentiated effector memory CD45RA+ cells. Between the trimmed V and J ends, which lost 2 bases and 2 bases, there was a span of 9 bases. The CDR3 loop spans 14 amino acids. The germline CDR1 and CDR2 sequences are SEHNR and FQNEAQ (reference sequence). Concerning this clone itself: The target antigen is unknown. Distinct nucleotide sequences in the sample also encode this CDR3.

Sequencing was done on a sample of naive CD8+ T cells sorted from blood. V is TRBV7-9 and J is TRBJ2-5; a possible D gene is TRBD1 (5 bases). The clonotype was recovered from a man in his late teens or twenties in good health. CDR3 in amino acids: CASSLRGSQETQYF. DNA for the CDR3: TGTGCCAGCAGCTTAAGGGGATCTCAAGAGACCCAGTACTTC.